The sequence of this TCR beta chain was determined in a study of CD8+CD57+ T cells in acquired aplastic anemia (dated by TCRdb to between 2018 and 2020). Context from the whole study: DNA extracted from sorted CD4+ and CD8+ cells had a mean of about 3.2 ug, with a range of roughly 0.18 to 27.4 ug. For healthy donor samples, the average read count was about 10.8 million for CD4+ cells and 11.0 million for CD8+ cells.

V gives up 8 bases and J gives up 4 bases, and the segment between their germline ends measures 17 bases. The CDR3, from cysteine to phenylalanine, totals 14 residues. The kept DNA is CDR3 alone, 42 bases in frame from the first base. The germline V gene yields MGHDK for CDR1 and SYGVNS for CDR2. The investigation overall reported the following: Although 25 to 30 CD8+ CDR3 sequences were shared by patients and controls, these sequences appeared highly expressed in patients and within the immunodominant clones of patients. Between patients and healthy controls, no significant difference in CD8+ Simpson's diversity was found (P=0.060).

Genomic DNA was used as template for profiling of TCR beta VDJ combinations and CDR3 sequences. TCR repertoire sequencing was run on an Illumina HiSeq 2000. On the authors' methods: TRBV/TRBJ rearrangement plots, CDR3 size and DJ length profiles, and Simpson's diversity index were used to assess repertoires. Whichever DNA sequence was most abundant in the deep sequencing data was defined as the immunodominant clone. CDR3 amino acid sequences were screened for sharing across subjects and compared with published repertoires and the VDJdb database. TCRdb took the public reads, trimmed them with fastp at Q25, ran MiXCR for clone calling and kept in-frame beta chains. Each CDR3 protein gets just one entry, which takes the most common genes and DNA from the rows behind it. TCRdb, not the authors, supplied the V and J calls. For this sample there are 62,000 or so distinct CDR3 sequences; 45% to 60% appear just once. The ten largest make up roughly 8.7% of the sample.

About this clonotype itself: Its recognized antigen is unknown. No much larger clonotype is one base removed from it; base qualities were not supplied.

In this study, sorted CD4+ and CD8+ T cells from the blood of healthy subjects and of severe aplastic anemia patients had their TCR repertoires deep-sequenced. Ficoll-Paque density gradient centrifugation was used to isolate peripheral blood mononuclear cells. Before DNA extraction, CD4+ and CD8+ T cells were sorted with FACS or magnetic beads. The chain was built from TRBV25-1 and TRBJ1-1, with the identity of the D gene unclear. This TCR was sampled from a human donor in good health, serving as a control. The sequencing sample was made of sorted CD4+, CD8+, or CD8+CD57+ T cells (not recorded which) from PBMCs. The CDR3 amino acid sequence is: CASSPLDEGTEAFF. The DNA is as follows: TGTGCCAGCTCACCGCTCGACGAGGGCACTGAAGCTTTCTTT.